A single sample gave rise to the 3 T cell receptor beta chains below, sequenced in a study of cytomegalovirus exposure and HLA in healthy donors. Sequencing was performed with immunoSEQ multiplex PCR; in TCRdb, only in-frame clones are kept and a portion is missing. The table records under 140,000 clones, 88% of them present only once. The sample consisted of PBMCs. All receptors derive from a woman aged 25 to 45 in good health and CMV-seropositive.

CDR3 in amino acids: CASSRGVQGLWEQYF. CDR3 in DNA: TGCGCCAGCAGCCGAGGGGTACAGGGCCTCTGGGAGCAGTACTTC. This rearrangement joins TRBV4-3 to TRBJ2-7; TRBD1 is a possible D gene (6 bases). CDR3 length equals 15 residues. Germline lookup yields CDR1 LGHNA and CDR2 YSLEER. V gave up 4 bases and J gave up 7 bases, with 20 bases separating them.

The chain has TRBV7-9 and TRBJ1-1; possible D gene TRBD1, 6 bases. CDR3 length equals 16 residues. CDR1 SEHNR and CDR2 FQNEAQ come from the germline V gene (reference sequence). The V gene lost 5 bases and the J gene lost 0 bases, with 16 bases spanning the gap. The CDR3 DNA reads TGTGCCAGCAGCCCCTGGACAGACATCATGAACACTGAAGCTTTCTTT. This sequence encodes CASSPWTDIMNTEAFF.

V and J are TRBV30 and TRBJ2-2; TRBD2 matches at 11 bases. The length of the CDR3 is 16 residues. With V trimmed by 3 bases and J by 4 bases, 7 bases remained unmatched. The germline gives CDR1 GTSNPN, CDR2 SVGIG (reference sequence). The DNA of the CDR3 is TGTGCCTGGAGCGCGACCGGGACTAGCGGCACCGGGGAGCTGTTTTTT. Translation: CAWSATGTSGTGELFF.